This TCR beta chain was profiled in a study of blood T cell repertoires in COVID-19. Study as a whole: PBMCs, B-cell-depleted T cells, or T cells were the source of the cDNA or gDNA that made up the material.

CDR1 and CDR2 (germline): LNHDA, SQIVND (reference sequence). This CDR3 comprises 18 residues. The ends lost 3 bases at V and 0 bases at J; junction bases unmatched: 6. Original analysis: How many nucleated cells were present was estimated from reference gene primer amplification. Using immunoSEQ multiplex PCR, the repertoire was profiled, and TCRdb retains in-frame clones only, with some absent. The DNA was the basis for D and trimming; V, J and clone size are from that table. The table lists over 400,000 clones, 80% to 90% of them singletons. Sequences were obtained from peripheral blood. This clonotype was sampled from a human donor in a cohort sampled during active COVID-19. The V call is TRBV19, the J call TRBJ2-6, with 9 bases aligning to TRBD1. The DNA of the CDR3 is TGTGCCAGTAGTATGGGACAGGGCTTCCGCTCTGGGGCCAACGTCCTGACTTTC. It encodes CASSMGQGFRSGANVLTF.